This paragraph reports one TCR beta chain. The study assigned cohorts using participant-reported clinical history. Germline V CDR1 and CDR2: SGHRS, YFSETQ. This CDR3 contains 14 residues. After removal of 4 bases from V and 7 bases from J, the junction contained 6 bases not matched to a gene. The source of the sample is a study of blood T cell repertoires in COVID-19. This table comes from immunoSEQ multiplex PCR, and its TCRdb copy is limited to in-frame clones, with some not included. The sample records some 300,000 clones, about nine tenths being singletons. The rearrangement joins TRBV5-1 to TRBJ2-7, with 12 nucleotides matching TRBD1. Sequencing was carried out using PBMCs or T cells enriched from blood (not recorded which). The sequence was collected from a woman in her twenties or thirties who had recovered from COVID-19. The CDR3 loop is CASSLGQGASEQYF. CDR3 DNA sequence: TGCGCCAGCAGCCTGGGACAGGGGGCGTCAGAGCAGTACTTC.